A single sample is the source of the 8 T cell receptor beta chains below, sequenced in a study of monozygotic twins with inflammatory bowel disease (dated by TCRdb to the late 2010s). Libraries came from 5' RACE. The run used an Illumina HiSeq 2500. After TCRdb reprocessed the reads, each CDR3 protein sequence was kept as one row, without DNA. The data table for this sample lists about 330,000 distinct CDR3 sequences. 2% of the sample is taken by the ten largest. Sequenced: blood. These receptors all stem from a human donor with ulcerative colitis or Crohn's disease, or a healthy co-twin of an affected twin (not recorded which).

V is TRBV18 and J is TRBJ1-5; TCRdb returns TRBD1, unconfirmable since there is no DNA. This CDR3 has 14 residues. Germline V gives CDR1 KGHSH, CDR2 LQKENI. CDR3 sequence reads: CASSLGTGREPQHF.

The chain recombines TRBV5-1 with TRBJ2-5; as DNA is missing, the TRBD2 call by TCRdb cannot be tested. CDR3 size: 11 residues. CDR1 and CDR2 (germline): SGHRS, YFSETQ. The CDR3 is CASSPSRTQYF.

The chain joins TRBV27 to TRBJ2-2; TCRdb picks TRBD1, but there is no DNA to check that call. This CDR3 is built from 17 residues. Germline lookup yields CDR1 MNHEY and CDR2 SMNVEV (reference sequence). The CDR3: CASSLSGGGWNTGELFF.

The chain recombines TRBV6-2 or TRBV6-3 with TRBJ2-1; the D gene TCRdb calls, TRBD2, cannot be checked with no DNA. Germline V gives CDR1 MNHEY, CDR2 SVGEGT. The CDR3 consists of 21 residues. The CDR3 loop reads CASSYSLEEGLAGPSYNEQFF.

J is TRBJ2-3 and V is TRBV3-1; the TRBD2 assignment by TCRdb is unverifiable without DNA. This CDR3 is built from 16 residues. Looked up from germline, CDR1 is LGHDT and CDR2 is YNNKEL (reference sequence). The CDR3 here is CASSPRAGGSGDTQYF.

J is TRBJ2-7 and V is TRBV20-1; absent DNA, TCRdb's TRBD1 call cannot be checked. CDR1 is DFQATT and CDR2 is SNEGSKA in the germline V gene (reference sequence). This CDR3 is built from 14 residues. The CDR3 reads CSARGRGAGREQYF.

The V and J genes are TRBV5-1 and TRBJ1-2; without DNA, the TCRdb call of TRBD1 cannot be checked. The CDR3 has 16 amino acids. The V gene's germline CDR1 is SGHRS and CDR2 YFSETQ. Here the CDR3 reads CASSLSGTGDMTGYTF.

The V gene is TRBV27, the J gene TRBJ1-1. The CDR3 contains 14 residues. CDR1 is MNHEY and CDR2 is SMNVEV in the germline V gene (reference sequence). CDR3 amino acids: CASSLTDVNTEAFF.